Presented here are 8 T cell receptor beta chains from one specimen sequenced in a study of OX40 agonist ivuxolimab in advanced cancers. Clones were sequenced by immunoSEQ multiplex PCR, and TCRdb holds only the in-frame ones, with some missing. The data hold more than 35,000 clones, with 80% observed a single time. Source: CD4+ or CD8+ T cells sorted from blood, taken in a trial of the OX40 agonist ivuxolimab. These receptors were taken from an adult with an advanced solid tumor such as melanoma, head and neck, liver or kidney cancer.

V usage is TRBV5-4 and J usage is TRBJ1-1, with D perhaps TRBD1 (6 bases). The germline V gene has CDR1 SGHNT and CDR2 YYREEE (reference sequence). The CDR3 has 13 amino acids. The V end lost 1 base, the J end lost 8 bases, and 12 bases lay between the germline ends. The CDR3 reads CASSLWGAREAFF. DNA of the CDR3: TGTGCCAGCAGCTTGTGGGGGGCGCGAGAAGCTTTCTTT.

The rearrangement links TRBV6-5 to TRBJ1-2; D is unresolved. The CDR3 loop spans 13 amino acids. V was pared by 7 bases and J by 3 bases, with 12 bases between. Germline V gene sequence: CDR1 MNHEY, CDR2 SVGAGI. Written as DNA, the CDR3 is TGTGCCAGCACCCGAGGTGTCGACTATGGCTACACCTTC. Translation: CASTRGVDYGYTF.

This chain uses TRBV2 with TRBJ1-2; weak D call: TRBD1 (5 bases). Trimming removed 6 bases from V and 5 bases from J, with 16 bases in between. The germline V gene encodes CDR1 SNHLY and CDR2 FYNNEI. The CDR3 length is 14 residues. The DNA of the CDR3 is TGTGCCAGCAGCGGTTTACTGGGGGGGTATGGCTACACCTTC. As protein: CASSGLLGGYGYTF.

The chain carries TRBV7-8 and TRBJ2-3; D is perhaps TRBD2 (6 bases). Trimming cost V 2 bases and J 3 bases, with 12 bases left between them. This CDR3 is 15 amino acids long. Germline V gene data show CDR1 as SGHVS and CDR2 as FQNEAQ. CDR3 sequence reads: CASSLQGRETDTQYF. CDR3 bases: TGTGCCAGCAGCTTACAGGGACGGGAGACAGATACGCAGTATTTT.

J is TRBJ2-1 and V is TRBV5-1; TRBD2 aligns across 7 bases. The CDR3 sequence is 14 residues long. CDR1 and CDR2 from the germline V gene are SGHRS and YFSETQ. J gave up 8 bases and V 5 bases, and 10 bases lay outside the gene matches. The CDR3 coding sequence is TGCGCCAGCAGTATGCGGGAGAGTTTCGATGAGCAGTTCTTC. Its translation: CASSMRESFDEQFF.

CDR3 region: CASSSYGLATEFYNEQFF. DNA for the CDR3: TGTGCCAGCAGCTCATACGGACTAGCCACAGAATTCTACAATGAGCAGTTCTTC. V and J are TRBV11-2 and TRBJ2-1, with TRBD2 matching over 8 bases. Losses at the gene ends were 4 bases for V and 3 bases for J; bases not matched to a gene: 14. The germline CDR1 and CDR2 sequences are SGHAT and FQNNGV. The CDR3 is 18 amino acids.

This chain links TRBV29-1 with TRBJ2-7, with 9 bases fitting TRBD2. The CDR3 is 16 amino acids. V lost 2 bases to trimming and J lost 0 bases; unmatched junction nucleotides: 8. Per germline, CDR1 SQVTM and CDR2 ANQGSEA. The CDR3 loop is CSVESIAGDPSYEQYF. CDR3 nucleotide sequence: TGCAGCGTTGAATCCATAGCGGGAGATCCCTCCTACGAGCAGTACTTC.

CDR3 protein: CASSLSTPGAGVGDTEAFF. As DNA, the CDR3 is TGCGCCAGCAGCTTGTCGACGCCTGGGGCCGGGGTGGGAGACACTGAAGCTTTCTTT. The chain recombines TRBV5-1 with TRBJ1-1; D may be TRBD1 (5 bases). This CDR3 has 19 amino acids. Per germline, CDR1 SGHRS and CDR2 YFSETQ. V gave up 1 base and J gave up 3 bases, with 25 bases separating them. Full variable domain (outside the CDR3, taken from reference TRBV5-1 and TRBJ1-1): KAGVTQTPRYLIKTRGQQVTLSCSPISGHRSVSWYQQTPGQGLQFLFEYFSETQRNKGNFPGRFSGRQFSNSRSEMNVSTLELGDSALYLCASSLSTPGAGVGDTEAFFGQGTRLTVV.